This TCR beta chain was obtained from a study of CD8+ T cells in alopecia areata. The overall study: Administration of oral tofacitinib to treated patients was at 5 to 10 mg twice daily. Study results and limitations: Normal skin contains resident alphabeta T cells, and these are also sequenced in scalp samples.

Extraction of RNA preceded its reverse transcription into cDNA, which served as the sequencing template. TCRdb keeps only in-frame clones here, not all; method: immunoSEQ multiplex PCR. The sample lists roughly 180,000 clones, 40% to 55% occurring once. CDR1 and CDR2 (germline): SGDLS, YYNGEE. The CDR3 runs to 14 residues. The V gene lost 3 bases and the J gene lost 4 bases, with 11 bases spanning the gap. This clone was detected a few times. Its target is not known. The treatment was: oral pan-JAK inhibitor, 5-10 mg twice daily. The clonotype originates from a human donor with alopecia areata. The sample here was CD8+ T cells sorted from blood, taken around week 53, from a patient treated with tofacitinib. The V gene is TRBV9, the J gene TRBJ2-1, with a tentative D call TRBD2 (5 bases). The CDR3 DNA reads as TGTGCCAGCAGCGAGTTGGGAGCGTACAATGAGCAGTTCTTC. It encodes CASSELGAYNEQFF.